The rows below give T cell receptor beta chains drawn from one sample of a study of blood T cell repertoires in COVID-19. The data were produced by immunoSEQ multiplex PCR, yet TCRdb's version contains in-frame clones alone and is incomplete. The sample has some 58,000 clones, around 83% seen once. The sample comprised peripheral blood. These receptors all stem from a man in his forties or fifties with COVID-19, enrolled during active disease. CDR3s leave out the opening cysteine and the closing phenylalanine or tryptophan. Fields, in order: CDR3 length, V gene, D gene, J gene, CDR3 protein. A D gene is named only where the DNA matches it firmly.

>13|TRBV19|NA|TRBJ1-4
ASSRGRATNEKLF
>15|TRBV7-9|TRBD2|TRBJ2-4
ASSLTSGIEDRHIQY
>13|TRBV6-5|TRBD1|TRBJ1-4
ASSYGQAVFEKLF
>13|TRBV5-1|TRBD1|TRBJ1-5
ASSPGTGGNQPQH
>14|TRBV6-2/TRBV6-3|TRBD1|TRBJ1-5
ASSPRGQGGNQPQH
>12|TRBV9|NA|TRBJ1-6
ASSVAQDNSPLH
>16|TRBV25-1|TRBD1|TRBJ2-2
ASSGNGHRDSGTGELF
>10|TRBV3-1/TRBV3-2|TRBD1|TRBJ1-2
ASRSTGDGYT
>12|TRBV28|NA|TRBJ1-4
ASSARVSGEKLF
>10|TRBV28|NA|TRBJ1-5
ASTRPRQPQH
>12|TRBV6-5|TRBD1|TRBJ1-1
ASSFKQGYTEAF
>12|TRBV30|TRBD1|TRBJ1-4
AWSWDRGLEKLF
>12|TRBV7-3|TRBD2|TRBJ2-1
ASSESGRSNEQF
>10|TRBV18|TRBD1|TRBJ1-1
ASSPGRQGGF
>12|TRBV2|NA|TRBJ1-4
ASGGDATNEKLF
>13|TRBV12-5|TRBD2|TRBJ2-3
ASALGTSDVDTQY
>11|TRBV6-5|NA|TRBJ1-3
ASRRSSGNTIY
>12|TRBV2|NA|TRBJ1-5
ASILTNSNQPQH
>12|TRBV6-2/TRBV6-3|TRBD2|TRBJ2-1
ASSFSGSGNEQF
>13|TRBV3-1/TRBV3-2|TRBD1|TRBJ1-4
ASSPADRVLEKLF
>9|TRBV29-1|NA|TRBJ2-7
SVGEVYEQY
>12|TRBV5-1|TRBD2|TRBJ2-7
ASSLGPSGGEQY
>14|TRBV30|TRBD2|TRBJ2-7
AWSVETGLALREQY
>15|TRBV5-5|NA|TRBJ1-2
ASSLIIKRGRPYGYT
>11|TRBV12-3/TRBV12-4|NA|TRBJ2-7
ASSRGGRYEQY
>18|TRBV19|TRBD2|TRBJ2-3
ASSMAGTSGVGPHTDTQY
>16|TRBV4-2|TRBD2|TRBJ2-3
ASSRSEIAGVGTDTQY
>12|TRBV6-6|NA|TRBJ1-1
ASRADTINTEAF
>12|TRBV7-3|NA|TRBJ1-1
ASSLDGGNTEAF
>13|TRBV28|NA|TRBJ1-1
ASSLPVSMNTEAF
>12|TRBV7-2|TRBD2|TRBJ2-1
ASSQGLADNEQF
>13|TRBV7-2|TRBD1|TRBJ2-7
ASSPQGALLHEQY
>15|TRBV7-3|TRBD2|TRBJ2-2
ASSLNGLAGESGELF
>10|TRBV5-1|NA|TRBJ2-5
ASSLPQETQY
>11|TRBV30|TRBD2|TRBJ2-1
ASGTSETNEQF
>14|TRBV4-1|NA|TRBJ2-4
ASSQEAVRAKNIQY
>13|TRBV6-5|NA|TRBJ1-5
ASGRGTTDNQPQH
>12|TRBV10-3|NA|TRBJ2-7
AIKQGQASYEQY
>14|TRBV7-9|NA|TRBJ2-3
AVYSLGRRFPDTQY
>11|TRBV2|TRBD2|TRBJ2-3
ASSWGLADTQY
>14|TRBV20-1|TRBD1|TRBJ1-1
SASRDRGAGRTEAF
>10|TRBV6-5|NA|TRBJ2-3
ASRENRDTQY
>13|TRBV10-3|TRBD1|TRBJ1-1
AISADRGSNTEAF
>11|TRBV6-4|TRBD1|TRBJ2-2
ANRDRANGELF
>10|TRBV2|NA|TRBJ2-1
ASKKRQSEQF
>12|TRBV24-1|TRBD2|TRBJ2-1
ATSGLAGVNEQF
>14|TRBV27|NA|TRBJ2-1
ASSPSSGLAHNEQF
>13|TRBV28|TRBD1|TRBJ1-1
ASRPPTGGGTEAF
>14|TRBV28|NA|TRBJ1-4
ASSLLGGGLREKLF